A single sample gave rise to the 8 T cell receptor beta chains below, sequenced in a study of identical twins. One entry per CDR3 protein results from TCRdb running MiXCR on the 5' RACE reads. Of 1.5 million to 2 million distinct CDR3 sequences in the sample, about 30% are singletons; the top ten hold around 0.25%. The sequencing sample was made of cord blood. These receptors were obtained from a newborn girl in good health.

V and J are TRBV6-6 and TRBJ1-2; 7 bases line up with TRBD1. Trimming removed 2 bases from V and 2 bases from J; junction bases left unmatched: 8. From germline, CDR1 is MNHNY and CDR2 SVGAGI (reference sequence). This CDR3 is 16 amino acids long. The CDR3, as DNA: TGTGCCAGCAGTTACCAGACCGGACAGGAGAACTATGGCTACACCTTC. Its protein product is CASSYQTGQENYGYTF.

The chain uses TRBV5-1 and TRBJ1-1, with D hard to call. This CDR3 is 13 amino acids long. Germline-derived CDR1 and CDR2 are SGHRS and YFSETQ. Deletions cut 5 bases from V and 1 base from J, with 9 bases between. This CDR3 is CASRLGRNTEAFF. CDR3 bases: TGCGCCAGCAGATTAGGTAGGAACACTGAAGCTTTCTTT.

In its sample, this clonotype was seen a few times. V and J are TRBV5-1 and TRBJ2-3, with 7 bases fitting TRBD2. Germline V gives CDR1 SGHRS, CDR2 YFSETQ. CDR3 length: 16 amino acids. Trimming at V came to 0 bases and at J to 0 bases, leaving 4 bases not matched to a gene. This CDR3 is CASSLVAGESTDTQYF. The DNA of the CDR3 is TGCGCCAGCAGCTTGGTGGCGGGGGAAAGCACAGATACGCAGTATTTT.

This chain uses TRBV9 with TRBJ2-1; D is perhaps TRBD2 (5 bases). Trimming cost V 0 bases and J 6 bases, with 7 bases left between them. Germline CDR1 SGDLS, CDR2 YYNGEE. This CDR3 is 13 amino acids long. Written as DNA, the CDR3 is TGTGCCAGCAGCGTAGCTCTAGCCAATGAGCAGTTCTTC. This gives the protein CASSVALANEQFF.

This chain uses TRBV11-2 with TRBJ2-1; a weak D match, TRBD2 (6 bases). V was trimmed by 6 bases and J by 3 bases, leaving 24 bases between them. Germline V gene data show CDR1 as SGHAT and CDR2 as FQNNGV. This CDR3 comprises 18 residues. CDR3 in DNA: TGTGCCAGCAGGTTTGTTCTCGTCGAGGGAGGCTGCTACAATGAGCAGTTCTTC. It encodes CASRFVLVEGGCYNEQFF.

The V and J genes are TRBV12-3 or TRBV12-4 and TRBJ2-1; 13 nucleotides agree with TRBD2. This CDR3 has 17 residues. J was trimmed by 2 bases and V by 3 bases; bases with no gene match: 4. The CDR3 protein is CASSFHTSGRAYNEQFF. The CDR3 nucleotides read TGTGCCAGCAGTTTCCATACTAGCGGGAGGGCCTACAATGAGCAGTTCTTC.

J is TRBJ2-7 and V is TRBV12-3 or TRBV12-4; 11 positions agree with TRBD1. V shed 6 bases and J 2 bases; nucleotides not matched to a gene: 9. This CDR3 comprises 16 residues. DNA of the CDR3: TGTGCCAGCAGCTTGGCCGCGGGACAGGGGGCCTACGAGCAGTACTTC. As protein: CASSLAAGQGAYEQYF.

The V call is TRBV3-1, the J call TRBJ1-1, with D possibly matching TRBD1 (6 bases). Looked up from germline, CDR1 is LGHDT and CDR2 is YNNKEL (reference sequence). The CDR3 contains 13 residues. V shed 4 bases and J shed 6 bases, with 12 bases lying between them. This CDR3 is CASSRNRVAEAFF. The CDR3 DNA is TGTGCCAGCAGCCGCAACAGGGTAGCTGAAGCTTTCTTT. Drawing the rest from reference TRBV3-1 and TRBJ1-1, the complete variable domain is DTAVSQTPKYLVTQMGNDKSIKCEQNLGHDTMYWYKQDSKKFLKIMFSYNNKELIINETVPNRFSPKSPDKAHLNLHINSLELGDSAVYFCASSRNRVAEAFFGQGTRLTVV.